The T cell receptor beta chain described here comes from a study of blood T cell repertoires in COVID-19. On the study more broadly: The origin of the acute and convalescent COVID-19 samples was the United States, Italy and Spain.

Enrolled during active infection, Seattle patients were then followed longitudinally. Unmatched junction bases numbered 5, after V lost 5 bases and J lost 7 bases. Germline V gene sequence: CDR1 LNHDA, CDR2 SQIVND (reference sequence). The length of the CDR3 is 13 residues. How the authors handled the data: The assay estimated nucleated cells by amplifying reference gene primers. Some clones are missing from TCRdb's copy, which holds only in-frame ones; the method was immunoSEQ multiplex PCR. For V, J and clone size, that table is used; D and trimming come from the DNA. The sample contains hundreds of thousands of clones, roughly nine tenths of which appear only once.

Material: peripheral blood. The chain joins TRBV19 to TRBJ2-1; TRBD2 matches at 7 bases. This receptor was identified in a woman in her 30s with COVID-19, enrolled during active disease. In DNA, the CDR3 is TGTGCCAGTAGTCGTGGGCGGGGGAATGAGCAGTTCTTC. Protein sequence: CASSRGRGNEQFF.